This record covers a single T cell receptor beta chain. Its antigen remains unidentified. In the PCR, 60 Vbeta and 13 Jbeta primers were used. This table comes from immunoSEQ multiplex PCR, and its TCRdb copy is limited to in-frame clones, with some not included. Here the sample spans 95,000 to 150,000 clones, over 15% being singletons. This entry is derived from a study of cytomegalovirus exposure and HLA in healthy donors. Study results and limitations: Later analysis showed most CMV-associated TCR beta chains appearing HLA-restricted.

Germline CDR1 reads SGHDN; CDR2 reads FVKESK. V shed 4 bases and J 5 bases; nucleotides not matched to a gene: 8. The CDR3 extends over 16 amino acids. This sequence was found in a female donor in good health and CMV-seropositive. The material sequenced was PBMCs. V gene TRBV14 combines with J gene TRBJ2-2, with 9 bases identical to TRBD2. The CDR3 loop is CASSLGTSLRTGELFF. For the CDR3, the DNA is TGTGCCAGCAGCCTGGGGACTAGCCTTAGAACCGGGGAGCTGTTTTTT.